This T cell receptor (beta chain) was sequenced for a study of response to subunit inactivated influenza vaccine. This CDR3 has 13 residues. CDR1 LGHDT and CDR2 YNNKEL come from the germline V gene (reference sequence). Trimming took 4 bases from V and 5 from J; bases not matched to a gene: 1. Study-level results: The authors proposed limited new T cell recruitment per seasonal influenza vaccination.

TCRdb passed the RT-PCR reads through MiXCR, listing each CDR3 protein once. Of 650,000 to 850,000 distinct CDR3 sequences listed, about 14% are singletons. There are a few counts of this clonotype. Its antigen is as yet unknown. The V call is TRBV3-1, the J call TRBJ2-1; 8 bases align to TRBD2. The specimen was PBMCs from blood, collected about 14 days before vaccination. This receptor was identified in a man over 45 who received an inactivated influenza vaccine. CDR3 DNA sequence: TGTGCCAGCAGCCGGCGGGGGGACAATGAGCAGTTCTTC. This translates into CASSRRGDNEQFF.